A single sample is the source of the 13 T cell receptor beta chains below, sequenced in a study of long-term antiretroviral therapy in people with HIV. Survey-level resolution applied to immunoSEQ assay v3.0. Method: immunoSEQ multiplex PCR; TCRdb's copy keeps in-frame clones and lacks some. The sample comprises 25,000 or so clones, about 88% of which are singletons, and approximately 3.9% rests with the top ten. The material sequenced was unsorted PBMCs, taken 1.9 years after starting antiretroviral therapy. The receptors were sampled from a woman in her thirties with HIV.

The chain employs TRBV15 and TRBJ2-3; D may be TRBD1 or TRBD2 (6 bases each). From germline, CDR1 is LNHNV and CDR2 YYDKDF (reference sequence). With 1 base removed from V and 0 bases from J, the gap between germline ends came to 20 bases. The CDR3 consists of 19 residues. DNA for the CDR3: TGTGCCACCAGCAGAGGAAAGGGGGGCGGGGCCCTTAGCACAGATACGCAGTATTTT. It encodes CATSRGKGGGALSTDTQYF.

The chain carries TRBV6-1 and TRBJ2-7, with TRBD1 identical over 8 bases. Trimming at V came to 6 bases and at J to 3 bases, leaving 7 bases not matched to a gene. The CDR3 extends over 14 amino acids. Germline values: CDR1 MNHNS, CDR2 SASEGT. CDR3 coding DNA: TGTGCCAGCAGAGAGAGAGGACAGGGCTACGAGCAGTACTTC. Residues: CASRERGQGYEQYF.

The CDR3 DNA sequence: TGTGCCAGCAGCTTGGATCGCAGGATTGCAACTAATGAAAAACTGTTTTTT. Encoded protein: CASSLDRRIATNEKLFF. The V call is TRBV7-8, the J call TRBJ1-4; D not certain. The germline V gene has CDR1 SGHVS and CDR2 FQNEAQ. Trimming stripped 3 bases from V and 0 bases from J, with 14 bases between. This CDR3 has 17 amino acids.

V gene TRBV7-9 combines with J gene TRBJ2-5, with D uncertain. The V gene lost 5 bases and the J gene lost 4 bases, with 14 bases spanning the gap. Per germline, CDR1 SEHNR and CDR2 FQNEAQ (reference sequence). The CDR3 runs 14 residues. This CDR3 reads CASSDPRAIETQYF. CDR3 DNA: TGTGCCAGCAGCGACCCTCGGGCAATAGAGACCCAGTACTTC.

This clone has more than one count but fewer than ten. The CDR3: CASTPDRKGVNQPQHF. The CDR3 DNA reads as TGTGCCAGCACCCCCGACCGAAAAGGAGTCAATCAGCCCCAGCATTTT. This chain uses TRBV6-6 with TRBJ1-5; D call uncertain. V lost 7 bases and J 3 bases, leaving 19 bases between the germline ends. The CDR3 covers 16 residues. The germline gives CDR1 MNHNY, CDR2 SVGAGI (reference sequence).

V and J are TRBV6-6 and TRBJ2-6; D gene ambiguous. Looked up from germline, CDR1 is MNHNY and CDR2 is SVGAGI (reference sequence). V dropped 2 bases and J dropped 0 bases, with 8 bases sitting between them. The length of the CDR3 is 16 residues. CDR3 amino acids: CASSYPGPSGANVLTF. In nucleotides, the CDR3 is TGTGCCAGCAGTTACCCTGGGCCCTCTGGGGCCAACGTCCTGACTTTC.

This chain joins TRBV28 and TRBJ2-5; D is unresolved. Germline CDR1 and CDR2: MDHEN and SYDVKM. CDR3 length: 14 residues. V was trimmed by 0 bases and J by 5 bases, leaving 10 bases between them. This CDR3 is CASSLWAARETQYF. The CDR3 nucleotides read TGTGCCAGCAGTTTATGGGCGGCCCGGGAGACCCAGTACTTC.

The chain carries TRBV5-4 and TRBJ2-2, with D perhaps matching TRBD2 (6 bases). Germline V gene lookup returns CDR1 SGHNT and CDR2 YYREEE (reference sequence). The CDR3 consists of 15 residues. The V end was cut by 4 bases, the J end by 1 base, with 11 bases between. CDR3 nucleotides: TGTGCCAGCAGCCCCGGGACTTTGAACACCGGGGAGCTGTTTTTT. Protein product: CASSPGTLNTGELFF. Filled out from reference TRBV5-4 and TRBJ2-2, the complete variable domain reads ETGVTQSPTHLIKTRGQQVTLRCSSQSGHNTVSWYQQALGQGPQFIFQYYREEENGRGNFPPRFSGLQFPNYSSELNVNALELDDSALYLCASSPGTLNTGELFFGEGSRLTVL.

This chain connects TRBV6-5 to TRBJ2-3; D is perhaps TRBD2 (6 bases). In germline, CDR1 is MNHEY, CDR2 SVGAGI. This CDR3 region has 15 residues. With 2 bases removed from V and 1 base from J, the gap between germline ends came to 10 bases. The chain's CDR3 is CASSYPGTGTDTQYF. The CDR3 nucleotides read TGTGCCAGCAGTTACCCGGGGACTGGCACAGATACGCAGTATTTT.

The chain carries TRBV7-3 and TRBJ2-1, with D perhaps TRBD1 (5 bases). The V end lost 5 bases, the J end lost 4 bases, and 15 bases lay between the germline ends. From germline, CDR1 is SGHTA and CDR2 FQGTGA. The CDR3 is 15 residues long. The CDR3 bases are TGTGCCAGCAGCCCAACCCCGACAGCATACAATGAGCAGTTCTTC. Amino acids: CASSPTPTAYNEQFF. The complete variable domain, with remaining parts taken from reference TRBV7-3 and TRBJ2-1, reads GAGVSQTPSNKVTEKGKYVELRCDPISGHTALYWYRQSLGQGPEFLIYFQGTGAADDSGLPNDRFFAVRPEGSVSTLKIQRTERGDSAVYLCASSPTPTAYNEQFFGPGTRLTVL.

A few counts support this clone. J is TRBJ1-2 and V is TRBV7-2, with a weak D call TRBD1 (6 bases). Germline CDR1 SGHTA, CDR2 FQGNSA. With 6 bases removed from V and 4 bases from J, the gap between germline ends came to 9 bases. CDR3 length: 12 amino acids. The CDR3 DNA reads TGTGCCAGCAGTTCCAGGGGCTATGGCTACACCTTC. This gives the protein CASSSRGYGYTF.

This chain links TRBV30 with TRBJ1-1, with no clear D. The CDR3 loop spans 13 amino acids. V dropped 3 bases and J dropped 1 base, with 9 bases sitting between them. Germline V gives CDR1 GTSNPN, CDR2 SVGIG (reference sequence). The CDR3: CAWRESGNTEAFF. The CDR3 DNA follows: TGTGCCTGGAGAGAATCCGGGAACACTGAAGCTTTCTTT. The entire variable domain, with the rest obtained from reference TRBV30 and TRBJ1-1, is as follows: SQTIHQWPATLVQPVGSPLSLECTVEGTSNPNLYWYRQAAGRGLQLLFYSVGIGQISSEVPQNLSASRPQDRQFILSSKKLLLSDSGFYLCAWRESGNTEAFFGQGTRLTVV.

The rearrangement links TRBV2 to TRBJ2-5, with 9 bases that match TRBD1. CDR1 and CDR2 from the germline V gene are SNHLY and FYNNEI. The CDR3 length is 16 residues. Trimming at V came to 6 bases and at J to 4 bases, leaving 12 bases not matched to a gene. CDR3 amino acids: CASRGGGQGNVETQYF. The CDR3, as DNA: TGTGCCAGCAGGGGCGGGGGACAGGGTAACGTAGAGACCCAGTACTTC.